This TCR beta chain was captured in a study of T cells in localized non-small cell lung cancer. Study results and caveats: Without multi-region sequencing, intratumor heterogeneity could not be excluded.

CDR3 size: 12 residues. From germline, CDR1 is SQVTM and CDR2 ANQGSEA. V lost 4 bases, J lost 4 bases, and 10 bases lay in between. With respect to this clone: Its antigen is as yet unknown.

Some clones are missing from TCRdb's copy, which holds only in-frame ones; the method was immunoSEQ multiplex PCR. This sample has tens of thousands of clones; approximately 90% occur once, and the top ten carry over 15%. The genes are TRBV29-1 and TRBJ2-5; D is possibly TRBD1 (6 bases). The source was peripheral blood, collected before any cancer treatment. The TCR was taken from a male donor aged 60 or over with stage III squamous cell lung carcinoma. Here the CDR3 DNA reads TGCAGCGTTGCAGGGGCGGGAGAGACCCAGTACTTC. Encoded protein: CSVAGAGETQYF.